The rows below give T cell receptor beta chains drawn from one sample of a study of PD-L1 blockade in urothelial cancer. TCRdb's table, derived via immunoSEQ multiplex PCR, lists solely in-frame clones and lacks some. The sample has about 130,000 clones; roughly 80% are singletons. This material consisted of PBMCs, taken around atezolizumab (anti-PD-L1) treatment. The receptors derive from a man in his fifties or sixties with urothelial cancer. The conserved cysteine and the conserved F or W are not part of the CDR3 here.

v_gene	CDR3aa
TRBV12-5	ASGSLAGGDTGELF
TRBV27	ASSLYSGRAYEQY
TRBV7-2	ASSPRQGLKADTQY
TRBV18	ASSPIQGEAF
TRBV19	ASSTPDRVYGYT
TRBV28	ASSNEKLF
TRBV7-9	ASSLGQGRGTEAF
TRBV6-1	ASSDRVGVEQY
TRBV6-6	ASNTRAEAF
TRBV7-9	ASSPDSRNYGYT
TRBV28	ASSLGGNIQY
TRBV5-3	ARSIPTGLNEQF
TRBV15	ATSRDRGQETQY
TRBV10-3	AIRGGGKETQY
TRBV19	ASSIEVAGVYEQY
TRBV18	ASSPDRFGEKLF
TRBV7-3	ASSLLGGGTEAF
TRBV6-6	ASSYRDRGGEKLF
TRBV7-9	ASSLAAGDQETQY
TRBV11-3	ASSLAGTSYEQY
TRBV2	ASWGLRNGYT
TRBV27	ASSPRVPLNQETQY
TRBV9	ASSGGGLAGTSTDTQY
TRBV10-3	AISGPGTSGSNEQF
TRBV7-8	ASSLVEGAYTEAF
TRBV6-6	ASSYATGTGTGELF
TRBV25-1	ASSNPGQGPYEQY
TRBV7-6	ASSLAPPGPKGHFYEQY
TRBV5-8	ASSLPPSQPQH
TRBV7-9	ASSLATGGNSPLH
TRBV5-1	ASSLRGYNSYEQY
TRBV28	ASRVGQALQPQH
TRBV5-4	ASSMGLAGGNTGELF
TRBV7-3	ASSRPGTGITNEQF
TRBV5-1	ASSDPGVVETQY
TRBV28	ASSHGLLNTEAF
TRBV5-4	ASSLYMAGANYGYT